The TCR beta chain under discussion was sequenced for a study of cytomegalovirus exposure and HLA in healthy donors. Only a few counts were recorded for this clone. What it binds is not known. 60 Vbeta and 13 Jbeta primers were used in PCR. The assay was immunoSEQ multiplex PCR, and TCRdb's table has in-frame clones only and misses some. Here the sample spans approximately 150,000 clones, over 80% being singletons. Study-wide points: In a later analysis, HLA-C alleles had the fewest associated TCRs, DRB1 alleles the most. A later analysis linked a missense variant in DCLRE1C to the trimming of TCR beta V and J genes. An analysis that was carried out later associated 16,000 or so TCR beta sequences with HLA alleles at 0.05 false discovery rate.

Trimming pared 10 bases from V and 10 bases from J, leaving 17 bases between. The germline gives CDR1 ENHRY, CDR2 SYGVKD. CDR3 length: 13 amino acids. Sequences were obtained from PBMCs. The sequence was obtained from a woman younger than 45 in good health and CMV-seronegative. This sequence joins TRBV10-3 and TRBJ1-6; D is perhaps TRBD1 (6 bases). The CDR3, as DNA: TGTGCCACCCGGGGGGGCGTTGAATCACCCCTCCACTTT. Protein: CATRGGVESPLHF.